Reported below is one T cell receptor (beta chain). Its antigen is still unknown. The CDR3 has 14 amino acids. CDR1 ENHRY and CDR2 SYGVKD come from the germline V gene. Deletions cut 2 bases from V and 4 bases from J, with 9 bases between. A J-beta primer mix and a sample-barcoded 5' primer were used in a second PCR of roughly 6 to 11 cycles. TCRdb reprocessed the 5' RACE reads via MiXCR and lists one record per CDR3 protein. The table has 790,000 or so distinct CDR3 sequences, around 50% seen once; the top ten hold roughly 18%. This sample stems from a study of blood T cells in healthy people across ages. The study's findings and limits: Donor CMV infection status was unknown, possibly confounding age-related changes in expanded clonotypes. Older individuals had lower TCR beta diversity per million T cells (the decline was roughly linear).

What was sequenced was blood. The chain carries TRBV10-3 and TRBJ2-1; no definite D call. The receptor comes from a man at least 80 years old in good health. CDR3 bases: TGTGCCATCAGTGAGGACCCAGAATACAATGAGCAGTTCTTC. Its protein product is CAISEDPEYNEQFF.